This entry describes one T cell receptor beta chain. Its target antigen remains unknown. Nothing much larger sits one base from this clone, and base qualities are not available. The immunoSEQ Assay was used to sequence TCRbeta CDR3 regions. After extraction, genomic DNA underwent amplification by bias-controlled multiplex PCR, followed by high-throughput sequencing. The authors' pipeline ran thus. To quantify the absolute abundance of each unique TCRbeta CDR3 region, sequences were collapsed and filtered. T cell fraction was estimated by normalizing TCRbeta template counts to usable DNA, which was measured by amplifying reference genes present in all nucleated cells. Repertoire TCRs were annotated as SARS-CoV-2-specific by exact matching of V gene, CDR3 amino acid sequence and J gene to a known reactive TCR set. The reference SARS-CoV-2 TCR set came from MIRA and was filtered for enrichment in COVID-19-positive ImmuneCODE repertoires, removing public or cross-reactive TCRs. Using the MIRA antigens, annotated TCRs were further analysed by specific ORF or by position within an ORF. Breadth was defined as annotated unique rearrangements over total unique productive rearrangements; depth was the summed frequency of those rearrangements. Group comparisons of TCR breadth used two-sided Wilcoxon rank-sum tests. TCRdb retrieved this table from immuneACCESS and kept in-frame rearrangements only. Not all clones are present; in checked studies, unresolved V genes account for under half, and no reason is known for the remainder. V and J calls and clone size follow that table, whereas D and trimming were derived from the DNA. This sample comprises roughly 500,000 clones, around 88% of them detected only once. The top ten constitute over 10% of the sample.

The germline V and J ends show losses of 4 bases and 1 base respectively, and no gene match explains 10 bases of the junction. CDR1 and CDR2, looked up from the germline V gene (reference sequence), are SGHNT and YYREEE. CDR3 length: 19 amino acids, cysteine to phenylalanine. CDR3 DNA only is kept here, 57 bases in frame from base 1. These data are taken from a study of Ad26.COV2.S vaccination and SARS-CoV-2 variants (dated by TCRdb to 2020 to 2023). Study-level background: Vaccine-arm donors came from COV1001, a multicentre, randomized, double-blind, placebo-controlled phase I-IIa trial of Ad26.COV2.S in healthy adults. The specificity and breadth of SARS-CoV-2-reactive T cell receptors after Ad26.COV2.S vaccination were assessed by TCRbeta repertoire sequencing. Dosing of Ad26.COV2.S was intramuscular, at either 5x10^10 or 1x10^11 viral particles, delivered as one shot or as two shots spaced 56 days apart. Participants in the trial were split at random into five groups of five each, receiving low-dose or high-dose Ad26.COV2.S once or twice, or else placebo on both occasions. Investigators did not know the trial group allocation while performing experiments and assessing outcomes. A total of some 30 samples were included in the TCR-sequenced set, comprising around 19 Ad26.COV2.S vaccine recipients, 5 placebo recipients and 8 SARS-CoV-2 convalescent individuals.

Results the study describes overall, beyond this receptor: After vaccination, substantial breadth of spike-specific CD8+ and CD4+ T cell responses was reported. Spike-specific TCR breadth was higher in Ad26.COV2.S recipients than in placebo recipients (P = 0.0014). Comparing responses between vaccine doses or regimens was not something the study was powered to do. The authors noted that the TCR breadth and depth analyses may have underestimated total T cell responses. Non-spike TCR breadth was comparable between vaccine and placebo recipients, consistent with the vaccine containing only spike.

In light of the paper, this sample's treatment or condition label describes: approximately 18 received Ad26.COV2.S at low or high dose, single or two shots; about 5 received placebo; per-sample allocation not given. Repertoires of vaccine and placebo recipients were sequenced from samples taken on day 63 after the first injection. Cohort 1b enrolled 20 to 30 adults aged 18-55 years at a single site in Boston, USA, between 29 July and 7 August 2020. Ad26.COV2.S consisted of a replication-incompetent adenovirus type 26 vector by which a prefusion-stabilized SARS-CoV-2 spike protein from the original Wuhan strain was expressed.

Sequencing was performed on peripheral blood, taken in a trial of Ad26.COV2.S vaccine versus placebo. The chain joins TRBV5-4 to TRBJ2-6, with 11 bases aligning to TRBD2. This clonotype originated in a person aged 18-65 years who received the Ad26.COV2.S COVID-19 vaccine or a placebo. The sequence in DNA is TGTGCCAGCAGCCCTGCCCAACTAGCGGGAGTATCTGGGGCCAACGTCCTGACTTTC. Translation gives CASSPAQLAGVSGANVLTF.